Listed here are 21 T cell receptor beta chains from one sample, sequenced in a study of blood T cells in healthy people across ages. Together with a sample-barcoded 5' primer, a J-beta primer mix was included in a second PCR lasting roughly 6 to 12 cycles. TCRdb itself ran the 5' RACE reads through MiXCR, one entry per CDR3 protein. The repertoire holds fewer than 700,000 distinct CDR3 sequences, about 43% seen once, with 30% in the top ten. Sequenced material: blood. Receptors originate from a man older than 75 in good health.

The CDR3 is CASSSPRPSYNEQFF. CDR3 DNA sequence: TGTGCCAGCAGCTCCCCACGACCGTCCTACAATGAGCAGTTCTTC. The chain links TRBV11-2 to TRBJ2-1; D not resolved. V lost 4 bases to trimming and J lost 1 base, with 11 bases between them. This CDR3 region has 15 residues. Germline V gene data show CDR1 as SGHAT and CDR2 as FQNNGV.

Worth noting for this clonotype: A much larger clone lies a single base off, so this may be a read error. The genes are TRBV6-2 or TRBV6-3 and TRBJ2-4; 7 positions agree with TRBD1. Germline V gives CDR1 MNHEY, CDR2 SVGEGT. The CDR3 consists of 14 residues. The CDR3, as DNA: TGTGCCAGCAGAAGAGAGGGGGCCAAAAACGTTCAGTACTTC. The encoded protein is CASRREGAKNVQYF.

This clonotype was found many times. This chain uses TRBV20-1 with TRBJ2-7; 9 positions agree with TRBD2. The length of the CDR3 is 15 residues. The V and J ends lost 0 bases and 4 bases, in that order; junction bases with no gene match: 7. The germline V gene encodes CDR1 DFQATT and CDR2 SNEGSKA (reference sequence). The CDR3 DNA reads as TGCAGTGCTAGAGATCAGGCTAGCGGGAAATACGAGCAGTACTTC. This translates into CSARDQASGKYEQYF.

The rearrangement joins TRBV3-1 to TRBJ2-1; D uncertain. The CDR3 consists of 17 residues. The germline CDR1 and CDR2 sequences are LGHDT and YNNKEL (reference sequence). The germline V and J ends were trimmed by 3 bases and 5 bases, with 20 bases remaining between them. The CDR3 reads CASSHSFTSKGNNEQFF. The CDR3 DNA reads as TGTGCCAGCAGCCACTCTTTTACAAGTAAGGGTAACAATGAGCAGTTCTTC.

The chain combines TRBV27 with TRBJ2-3, with D tentatively TRBD2 (6 bases). Germline CDR1 is MNHEY and CDR2 is SMNVEV (reference sequence). The CDR3 has 15 amino acids. The V end was cut by 6 bases, the J end by 2 bases, with 15 bases between. The CDR3 spells CASSLFGGPTDTQYF. The CDR3 nucleotides read TGTGCCAGCAGCCTTTTCGGGGGTCCCACAGATACGCAGTATTTT.

The chain recombines TRBV20-1 with TRBJ1-5; 8 bases match TRBD1. Losses at the gene ends were 4 bases for V and 3 bases for J; bases not matched to a gene: 5. The CDR3 is 14 amino acids. CDR1 is DFQATT, CDR2 SNEGSKA, per germline (reference sequence). The chain's CDR3 is CSATGDRNNQPQHF. The DNA of the CDR3 is TGCAGTGCTACCGGGGACAGGAACAATCAGCCCCAGCATTTT.

The gene calls are TRBV24-1 and TRBJ2-4; unclear D gene. This CDR3 has 16 amino acids. Trimming took off 7 bases at V and 1 base at J, with 16 bases between the two ends. CDR1 KGHDR and CDR2 SFDVKD come from the germline V gene. The CDR3 region has the DNA TGTGCCACCAGGAACTCAGGACCCGGGGCCAAAAACATTCAGTACTTC. The encoded protein is CATRNSGPGAKNIQYF.

Here the CDR3 DNA reads TGCGCCAGCAGCTTGGGGGGACTAGCGGGGCAAGAGACCCAGTACTTC. It translates to CASSLGGLAGQETQYF. The genes are TRBV5-1 and TRBJ2-5; 13 positions agree with TRBD2. The CDR3 contains 16 residues. J gave up 2 bases and V 0 bases, and 1 base lay outside the gene matches. Germline V lookup: CDR1 SGHRS, CDR2 YFSETQ.

The chain carries TRBV20-1 and TRBJ2-5, with 9 bases aligning to TRBD2. The last part of the DNA fits TRBJ2-7 better; the J call may be wrong. This CDR3 region has 16 residues. From germline, CDR1 is DFQATT and CDR2 SNEGSKA (reference sequence). The CDR3 DNA reads TGCAGTGTAGCCCCCGGGGCTAGCGGGACCCTCTACGAGCAGTACTTC. It is translated as CSVAPGASGTLYEQYF.

This clonotype was seen many times. V is TRBV29-1 and J is TRBJ2-5; no firm D call. CDR1 is SQVTM and CDR2 is ANQGSEA in the germline V gene. CDR3 length: 13 amino acids. V was shortened by 4 bases and J by 5 bases, with 14 bases between the two germline ends. CDR3 nucleotides: TGCAGCGTTGTTAGGACGGCTGCGGAGACCCAGTACTTC. Its translation is CSVVRTAAETQYF.

This clonotype was observed a few times. Germline and junction disagree at one end, which may indicate a read error. The chain has TRBV7-6 and TRBJ2-7; 9 bases match TRBD1. In germline, CDR1 is SGHVS, CDR2 FNYEAQ. The CDR3 loop spans 15 amino acids. The CDR3 loop reads CASSFEGQGSHEQYF. DNA of the CDR3: TGTGCCAGCAGCTTCGAGGGACAGGGCTCCCACGAGCAGTACTTC.

This chain connects TRBV6-2 or TRBV6-3 to TRBJ2-5, with D hard to call. Trimming pared 5 bases from V and 2 bases from J, leaving 15 bases between. Germline assignment: CDR1 MNHEY and CDR2 SVGEGT. The CDR3 runs 15 residues. CDR3: CASSTTAWVQETQYF. In DNA, the CDR3 is TGTGCCAGCAGTACCACGGCGTGGGTACAAGAGACCCAGTACTTC.

The chain is built from TRBV11-2 and TRBJ2-7, with 9 bases fitting TRBD2. The V segment lost 2 bases and the J segment 2 bases; nucleotides outside the gene matches: 7. Germline V gene sequence: CDR1 SGHAT, CDR2 FQNNGV. This CDR3 comprises 16 residues. The chain's CDR3 is CASSLNRASGTYEQYF. CDR3 in DNA: TGTGCCAGCAGCTTAAACAGGGCTAGCGGGACCTACGAGCAGTACTTC.

The gene calls are TRBV12-3 or TRBV12-4 and TRBJ2-3; TRBD1 agrees at 10 bases. The CDR3 sequence is 17 residues long. With V trimmed by 5 bases and J by 1 base, 9 bases remained unmatched. Here the CDR3 DNA reads TGTGCCAGCAGTCGTCCCGGGACAGGGGTAGGCACAGATACGCAGTATTTT. Translating gives CASSRPGTGVGTDTQYF.

As concerns this clonotype: No conserved phenylalanine or tryptophan ends this CDR3, so it is likely a read error. The chain uses TRBV12-3 or TRBV12-4 and TRBJ2-3, with D possibly matching TRBD2 (6 bases). V lost 6 bases and J 0 bases, leaving 13 bases between the germline ends. CDR3 length: 15 amino acids. For the CDR3, the DNA is TGTGCCAGCAGAGTCGGGGGAACCAGCACAGATACGCAGTATTCT. This sequence encodes CASRVGGTSTDTQYS.

This clonotype was counted at least ten times. This rearrangement joins TRBV12-3 or TRBV12-4 to TRBJ1-2; 8 positions match TRBD1. V trimming: 2 bases; J trimming: 3 bases; junction bases outside the gene matches: 2. This CDR3 contains 14 residues. As DNA, the CDR3 is TGTGCCAGCAGTTTACAGGGGGCAGACTATGGCTACACCTTC. It is translated as CASSLQGADYGYTF.

CDR3 bases: TGCGCCAGCAGCTTGGGTGACAGGGGCCCCTACGAGCAGTACTTC. Residues: CASSLGDRGPYEQYF. This chain connects TRBV5-1 to TRBJ2-7, with 8 bases matching TRBD1. From germline, CDR1 is SGHRS and CDR2 YFSETQ. With V trimmed by 0 bases and J by 2 bases, 4 bases remained unmatched. This CDR3 has 15 amino acids.

This clonotype came up a few times. The V call is TRBV18, the J call TRBJ2-7; D might be TRBD2 (5 bases). CDR1 and CDR2 (germline): KGHSH, LQKENI. The CDR3 length is 14 residues. V was cut by 4 bases and J by 3 bases, with 13 bases left in between. Written as DNA, the CDR3 is TGTGCCAGCTCACGGCCGGGGAGTAGCTACGAGCAGTACTTC. It codes for CASSRPGSSYEQYF.

Comments on this clonotype: Sequence at one end of the junction differs from germline and may be a read error. The chain recombines TRBV25-1 with TRBJ2-4, with 7 nucleotides matching TRBD1. The germline gives CDR1 MGHDK, CDR2 SYGVNS. The CDR3 has 12 residues. The chain's CDR3 is CACSTQTGKQYF. The CDR3 nucleotides read TGTGCCTGCAGTACACAGACAGGGAAGCAGTACTTC.

This clonotype turned up a few times. This sequence joins TRBV7-8 and TRBJ1-1, with D unclear. The CDR3 totals 13 residues. The germline V gene encodes CDR1 SGHVS and CDR2 FQNEAQ. V was shortened by 5 bases and J by 6 bases, with 13 bases between the two germline ends. In DNA, the CDR3 is TGTGCCAGCAGCCCCCGGACCCGCTCTGAAGCTTTCTTT. Its protein is CASSPRTRSEAFF.

This rearrangement joins TRBV28 to TRBJ1-2; D perhaps matches TRBD1 (6 bases). In germline, CDR1 is MDHEN, CDR2 SYDVKM. The V gene lost 6 bases and the J gene lost 3 bases, with 11 bases spanning the gap. The CDR3 spans 13 residues. The CDR3 sequence: CASRINRDYGYTF. The CDR3 DNA is TGTGCCAGCAGGATAAACAGGGACTATGGCTACACCTTC.